These T cell receptor beta chains were read from a single sample in a study of T cell repertoires in cytomegalovirus infection. TCRdb independently ran MiXCR on the reads; one entry per CDR3 protein. The sample yields around 750,000 distinct CDR3 sequences, about 31% seen once. For these receptors, no antigen is known. The source material was cultured CD8+ T cells from PBMCs, sampled from culture after CMV antigen stimulation. The origin of the receptors is a human donor in good health (CMV status not recorded). Some clones in this sample may be carry-over from other donors' samples. Both conserved end residues are part of each CDR3.

V: TRBV7-6; J: TRBJ2-1; CDR3: CASSLQPSGGRSQTRYNEQFF
V: TRBV6-1; J: TRBJ1-6; CDR3: CASSGTGTSNSPLHF
V: TRBV7-8; J: TRBJ2-7; CDR3: CASSPHPDRGLDEQYF
V: TRBV6-5; J: TRBJ1-2; CDR3: CASSYSQSSHYGYTF
V: TRBV19; J: TRBJ1-5; CDR3: CASSIGGLNRGRQPQHF
V: TRBV9; J: TRBJ1-2; CDR3: CASSVVSGNLDGYTF
V: TRBV29-1; J: TRBJ1-2; CDR3: CSVEAQGAPYGYTF
V: TRBV19; J: TRBJ2-2; CDR3: CASSPTGNVAGELFF
V: TRBV7-2; J: TRBJ2-1; CDR3: CASSRLAGQYNEQFF
V: TRBV20-1; J: TRBJ1-6; CDR3: CSARDRSSYNSPLHF
V: TRBV4-2; J: TRBJ2-2; CDR3: CASSAGVLGSGELFF
V: TRBV10-3; J: TRBJ1-2; CDR3: CAISQTGGEYGYTF
V: TRBV18; J: TRBJ1-2; CDR3: CASSPGGPRGYTF
V: TRBV7-2; J: TRBJ2-1; CDR3: CASSPRTSGGGNYNEQFF
V: TRBV20-1; J: TRBJ1-5; CDR3: CSARRRVNRSNQPQHF
V: TRBV20-1; J: TRBJ2-7; CDR3: CSARWGYEQYF
V: TRBV6-4; J: TRBJ1-1; CDR3: CASGNRGRTEAFF
V: TRBV4-1; J: TRBJ1-1; CDR3: CASSQGIHGPNTEAFF
V: TRBV25-1; J: TRBJ2-1; CDR3: CASRSGTSGGPLYSEQFF
V: TRBV6-5; J: TRBJ1-5; CDR3: CASSPGTGEFSNQPQHF
V: TRBV4-1; J: TRBJ1-5; CDR3: CASSQGGPQHF
V: TRBV14; J: TRBJ2-3; CDR3: CASSQVWGATDTQYF